A selection of T cell receptor beta chains follows, all from one sample in a study of OX40 agonist ivuxolimab in advanced cancers. Here immunoSEQ multiplex PCR was the method, and the copy in TCRdb shows in-frame clones only, minus some. The sample has about 82,000 clones, approximately 85% seen once. This specimen consisted of CD4+ or CD8+ T cells sorted from blood, obtained in a trial of the OX40 agonist ivuxolimab. These receptors were obtained from an adult with an advanced solid tumor such as melanoma, head and neck, liver or kidney cancer. CDR3s include the opening cysteine and the closing phenylalanine or tryptophan. Each record gives: D gene, V gene, clone size, J gene, CDR3 protein, CDR3 DNA. The D gene is left open where the match is weak. Size is omitted from some rows. Given values are once, few, many or a class for expanded clones.

>.|TRBV18|.|TRBJ1-3
CASSPGGGSSGNTIYF
TGTGCCAGCTCACCGGGTGGGGGCTCCTCTGGAAACACCATATATTTT
>TRBD2|TRBV5-5|.|TRBJ2-2
CASSLGTSGSNTGELFF
TGTGCCAGCAGCTTGGGGACTAGCGGGTCGAACACCGGGGAGCTGTTTTTT
>TRBD1|TRBV2|.|TRBJ1-2
CASSERTGGNYGYTF
TGTGCCAGCAGTGAAAGGACAGGGGGCAACTATGGCTACACCTTC
>.|TRBV2|.|TRBJ2-3
CASSVQGPGAANTQYF
TGTGCCAGCAGTGTTCAGGGTCCGGGAGCAGCCAATACGCAGTATTTT
>.|TRBV6-1|.|TRBJ2-5
CASGRTDLMTQYF
TGTGCCAGCGGCCGGACCGACCTTATGACCCAGTACTTC
>.|TRBV5-4|.|TRBJ1-6
CASSLAPGEATSSYNSPLHF
TGTGCCAGCAGCTTGGCCCCAGGAGAGGCTACTAGCTCCTATAATTCACCCCTCCACTTT
>TRBD2|TRBV18|once|TRBJ2-1
CASSSIAGASYNEQFF
TGTGCCAGCTCATCCATAGCGGGAGCCTCCTACAATGAGCAGTTCTTC
>TRBD1|TRBV5-1|.|TRBJ2-7
CASNGQGRNYEQYF
TGCGCCAGCAACGGACAGGGGCGAAACTACGAGCAGTACTTC
>.|TRBV6-5|.|TRBJ1-1
CASSDQSLGYTEAFF
TGTGCCAGCAGCGACCAAAGCCTAGGGTACACTGAAGCTTTCTTT
>.|TRBV7-2|once|TRBJ2-3
CASSSKGLATWADTQYF
TGTGCCAGCAGCTCCAAGGGACTGGCAACATGGGCGGATACGCAGTATTTT
>TRBD2|TRBV14|.|TRBJ2-1
CASSPRLAGEQFF
TGTGCCAGCAGCCCTCGACTAGCGGGTGAGCAGTTCTTC
>.|TRBV14|.|TRBJ1-1
CASSQGDARKNTEAFF
TGTGCCAGCAGCCAAGGAGACGCGAGGAAGAACACTGAAGCTTTCTTT
>.|TRBV4-2|.|TRBJ1-1
CASSQVTGNTEAFF
TGTGCCAGCAGCCAAGTGACAGGGAACACTGAAGCTTTCTTT
>.|TRBV18|once|TRBJ1-3
CASSPPGYLSGNTIYF
TGTGCCAGCTCACCACCGGGCTACCTCTCTGGAAACACCATATATTTT
>.|TRBV4-2|.|TRBJ2-7
CASSQDLTRSQYF
TGTGCCAGCAGCCAGGATTTGACTAGATCGCAGTACTTC
>.|TRBV2|.|TRBJ2-4
CAGGALGDIQYF
TGTGCCGGCGGAGCCCTCGGAGACATTCAGTACTTC
>TRBD1|TRBV5-1|.|TRBJ1-3
CASSLAGQAGNTIYF
TGCGCCAGCAGCTTGGCGGGACAGGCTGGAAACACCATATATTTT
>.|TRBV5-5|.|TRBJ1-1
CASSREGLNTEAFF
TGTGCCAGCAGCCGGGAGGGTCTCAACACTGAAGCTTTCTTT
>TRBD2|TRBV6-5|.|TRBJ2-1
CASSSEAGLGYLGQFF
TGTGCCAGCAGTTCAGAAGCGGGACTCGGGTATCTTGGGCAGTTCTTC
>.|TRBV5-1|.|TRBJ2-2
CASSLAGQGSSGELFF
TGCGCCAGCAGCTTGGCGGGTCAGGGTTCTTCCGGGGAGCTGTTTTTT
>.|TRBV2|once|TRBJ2-5
CASKALRSLETQYF
TGTGCCAGCAAGGCCCTGAGATCCCTTGAGACCCAGTACTTC
>.|TRBV28|.|TRBJ1-5
CASSHMDRVNQPQHF
TGTGCCAGCAGCCACATGGACAGAGTCAATCAGCCCCAGCATTTT
>.|TRBV7-9|.|TRBJ2-5
CASSPRGATTKVETQYF
TGTGCCAGCAGCCCAAGGGGGGCGACAACTAAAGTAGAGACCCAGTACTTC
>TRBD1|TRBV2|.|TRBJ2-7
CASSEETGENEQYF
TGTGCCAGCAGTGAAGAAACAGGGGAGAACGAGCAGTACTTC
>TRBD2|TRBV4-2|.|TRBJ2-3
CASSQGTSVGPDTQYF
TGTGCCAGCAGCCAGGGGACTAGCGTTGGGCCAGATACGCAGTATTTT
>TRBD2|TRBV4-2|.|TRBJ2-3
CASSQTWTSGGVDTQYF
TGTGCCAGCAGCCAAACCTGGACTAGCGGGGGGGTGGATACGCAGTATTTT
>TRBD1|TRBV5-1|.|TRBJ2-1
CASSLAGTDYNEQFF
TGCGCCAGCAGCTTGGCTGGGACAGACTACAATGAGCAGTTCTTC
>.|TRBV2|few|TRBJ2-1
CASSGANEQFF
TGTGCCAGCAGTGGGGCCAATGAGCAGTTCTTC
>.|TRBV9|.|TRBJ1-6
CASSAQGSYNSPLHF
TGTGCCAGCAGCGCGCAGGGGAGTTATAATTCACCCCTCCACTTT
>TRBD1|TRBV11-2|.|TRBJ1-1
CASSLDRVGEAFF
TGTGCCAGCAGCCTTGACAGGGTCGGTGAAGCTTTCTTT
>TRBD2|TRBV5-1|.|TRBJ2-5
CASSAGVQETQYF
TGCGCCAGCAGCGCGGGGGTTCAAGAGACCCAGTACTTC
>TRBD2|TRBV7-7|.|TRBJ2-1
CASSATSDTYNEQFF
TGTGCTAGCAGCGCTACTAGCGATACCTACAATGAGCAGTTCTTC
>.|TRBV25-1|.|TRBJ2-2
CASRPRASDTGELFF
TGTGCCAGCAGGCCGCGGGCGTCGGACACCGGGGAGCTGTTTTTT
>TRBD2|TRBV4-2|.|TRBJ2-1
CASSQELAGGLDEQFF
TGTGCCAGCAGCCAAGAACTAGCGGGGGGGCTGGATGAGCAGTTCTTC
>TRBD1|TRBV10-3|.|TRBJ1-1
CAIRSDRGTEAFF
TGTGCCATCCGAAGCGACAGGGGCACTGAAGCTTTCTTT
>.|TRBV18|.|TRBJ1-4
CASSPFRPTNEKLFF
TGTGCCAGCTCACCATTTCGGCCAACTAATGAAAAACTGTTTTTT
>.|TRBV9|.|TRBJ1-4
CASSPRPNEKLFF
TGTGCCAGCAGCCCCCGGCCTAATGAAAAACTGTTTTTT
>.|TRBV28|.|TRBJ2-5
CASGVGGRETQYF
TGTGCCAGCGGGGTGGGGGGCCGAGAGACCCAGTACTTC
>TRBD2|TRBV2|.|TRBJ2-1
CASSEVLAGGEQFF
TGTGCCAGCAGTGAGGTGCTAGCGGGGGGTGAGCAGTTCTTC
>TRBD1|TRBV29-1|.|TRBJ2-5
CSVSGGEETQYF
TGCAGCGTTTCAGGGGGCGAGGAGACCCAGTACTTC
>.|TRBV28|once|TRBJ1-2
CASSLSYNYGYTF
TGTGCCAGCAGTTTATCCTACAACTATGGCTACACCTTC
>TRBD1|TRBV18|few|TRBJ2-3
CASSGTGWTDTQYF
TGTGCCAGCTCAGGGACAGGGTGGACAGATACGCAGTATTTT
>TRBD1|TRBV6-1|.|TRBJ1-4
CASGRQGANEKLFF
TGTGCCAGCGGGAGACAGGGCGCAAATGAAAAACTGTTTTTT
>.|TRBV2|.|TRBJ2-7
CASGDHSYEQYF
TGTGCCAGCGGGGACCACTCCTACGAGCAGTACTTC
>TRBD2|TRBV18|once|TRBJ2-2
CASSPTLAGGSTGELFF
TGTGCCAGCTCACCCACTCTAGCGGGGGGGAGCACCGGGGAGCTGTTTTTT
>TRBD1|TRBV2|once|TRBJ1-1
CASSERDRYRGAFF
TGTGCCAGCAGTGAACGGGACCGTTACAGGGGGGCTTTCTTT
>.|TRBV11-1|.|TRBJ2-5
CASSLGREVGETQYF
TGTGCCAGCAGCTTAGGCAGGGAAGTTGGGGAGACCCAGTACTTC
>.|TRBV7-2|.|TRBJ2-1
CASSLSITGTYNEQFF
TGTGCCAGCAGCTTATCCATCACGGGGACCTACAATGAGCAGTTCTTC
>.|TRBV7-2|.|TRBJ1-2
CASSRDTGLYGYTF
TGTGCCAGCAGCCGTGACACAGGGCTCTATGGCTACACCTTC
>TRBD2|TRBV19|.|TRBJ2-2
CASSTGLADAGELFF
TGTGCCAGTAGTACCGGACTAGCGGACGCCGGGGAGCTGTTTTTT
>TRBD1|TRBV11-2|.|TRBJ1-2
CASNYIRRDRGYGYTF
TGTGCCAGCAACTATATACGTCGGGACAGGGGCTATGGCTACACCTTC
>TRBD2|TRBV5-1|.|TRBJ2-3
CASTRIATGGLDTQYF
TGCGCCAGCACCCGAATCGCGACGGGAGGTCTAGATACGCAGTATTTT
>TRBD1|TRBV28|.|TRBJ1-1
CASSHLKTGVAFF
TGTGCCAGCAGTCACCTCAAAACAGGGGTGGCTTTCTTT
>.|TRBV15|.|TRBJ1-4
CATSRVGVVNEKLFF
TGTGCCACCAGCAGAGTCGGGGTAGTTAATGAAAAACTGTTTTTT
>.|TRBV6-5|.|TRBJ1-5
CASSYPQRQYYQPQHF
TGTGCCAGCAGTTACCCACAAAGGCAGTACTATCAGCCCCAGCATTTT